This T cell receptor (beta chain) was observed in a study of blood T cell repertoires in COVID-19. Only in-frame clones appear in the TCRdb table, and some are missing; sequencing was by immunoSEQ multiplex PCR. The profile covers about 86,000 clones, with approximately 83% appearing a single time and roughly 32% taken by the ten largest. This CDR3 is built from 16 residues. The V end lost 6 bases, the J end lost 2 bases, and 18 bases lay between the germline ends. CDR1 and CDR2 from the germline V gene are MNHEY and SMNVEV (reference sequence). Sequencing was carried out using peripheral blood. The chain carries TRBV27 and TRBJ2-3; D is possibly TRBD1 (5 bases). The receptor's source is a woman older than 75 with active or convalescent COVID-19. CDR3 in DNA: TGTGCCAGCAGACGAGGACAAACCCCAGTCACAGATACGCAGTATTTT. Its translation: CASRRGQTPVTDTQYF.